These 30 T cell receptor beta chains were all obtained from the same sample, sequenced in a study of blood T cell repertoires in COVID-19. Here immunoSEQ multiplex PCR was the method, and the copy in TCRdb shows in-frame clones only, minus some. The table records just over 150,000 clones, 80% of them present only once. Sample: peripheral blood. Source of these receptors: a man in his sixties with acute or convalescent COVID-19.

This clone was detected a few times. V gene TRBV5-5 combines with J gene TRBJ1-1; 7 bases align to TRBD1. V was clipped by 4 bases and J by 4 bases; unmatched bases: 13. Looked up from germline, CDR1 is SGHKS and CDR2 is YYEKEE (reference sequence). This CDR3 spans 16 amino acids. The CDR3 region is CASSPLVSSGGTEAFF. In DNA form, the CDR3 reads TGTGCCAGCAGCCCCCTCGTTTCCTCAGGGGGCACTGAAGCTTTCTTT.

The rearrangement uses TRBV7-2 and TRBJ1-1; no clear D. The CDR3 is made up of 14 amino acids. CDR1 is SGHTA and CDR2 is FQGNSA in the germline V gene. V lost 4 bases and J 3 bases, leaving 12 bases between the germline ends. Here the CDR3 DNA reads TGTGCCAGCAGCTCTAGTGGTGTTCACACTGAAGCTTTCTTT. Translating it yields CASSSSGVHTEAFF.

The chain couples TRBV4-1 to TRBJ2-1, with TRBD2 matching 10 bases. This CDR3 is 16 amino acids long. Trimming took 6 bases from V and 4 from J; bases not matched to a gene: 9. CDR1 and CDR2 from the germline V gene are MGHRA and YSYEKL. The CDR3, as DNA: TGCGCCAGCAGGCGCATTACTAGCGGGATATACAATGAGCAGTTCTTC. Translation: CASRRITSGIYNEQFF.

The chain combines TRBV2 with TRBJ1-5; TRBD1 matches at 8 bases. V was pared by 7 bases and J by 5 bases, with 13 bases of the junction left unmatched. CDR1 and CDR2 (germline): SNHLY, FYNNEI. This CDR3 region has 16 residues. The CDR3 nucleotides read TGTGCCAGCACCGGACAGGGTTTACGAGTGGATCAGCCCCAGCATTTT. Its translation: CASTGQGLRVDQPQHF.

This chain links TRBV12-3 or TRBV12-4 with TRBJ2-7; no clear D gene. Trimming pared 4 bases from V and 6 bases from J, leaving 10 bases between. This CDR3 is 12 amino acids long. Here the CDR3 DNA reads TGTGCCAGCAGTTCCTCTATCGCCGAGCAGTACTTC. Translated: CASSSSIAEQYF.

This rearrangement joins TRBV7-2 to TRBJ1-4; 8 bases map to TRBD1. Germline V gene sequence: CDR1 SGHTA, CDR2 FQGNSA. With 3 bases clipped from V and 7 bases from J, the junction kept 4 bases outside the gene matches. This CDR3 comprises 14 residues. In DNA, the CDR3 is TGTGCCAGCAGCTTTGGGACAGGCGGTGAAAAACTGTTTTTT. Protein: CASSFGTGGEKLFF.

This chain joins TRBV21-1 and TRBJ1-6; the D call in the table, TRBD1, was not verified against the DNA. TRBV21-1 is described as a pseudogene. This CDR3 spans 15 amino acids. CDR3: CASSISTGKNSPLHF. As DNA, the CDR3 is TGTGCCAGCAGCATTTCGACAGGTAAGAATTCACCCCTCCACTTT.

The chain combines TRBV18 with TRBJ1-4, with 10 nucleotides matching TRBD1. Looked up from germline, CDR1 is KGHSH and CDR2 is LQKENI. V dropped 4 bases and J dropped 7; count of bases not matched to a gene: 6. The CDR3 covers 15 residues. DNA of the CDR3: TGTGCCAGCTCACTGACAGGGGGCGAAGGTGAAAAACTGTTTTTT. It specifies CASSLTGGEGEKLFF.

In its sample, this clone was seen once. V is TRBV6-5 and J is TRBJ1-2; tentatively, D is TRBD1 (5 bases). Germline CDR1 is MNHEY and CDR2 is SVGAGI. Deletions cut 4 bases from V and 5 bases from J, with 11 bases between. The CDR3 is 13 amino acids. The CDR3 DNA reads as TGTGCCAGCAGTTTGGACATAGGGTATGGCTACACCTTC. It encodes CASSLDIGYGYTF.

This clone was observed a handful of times. Other DNA sequences of this sample code for an identical CDR3. Here the CDR3 reads CASSDSNSPLHF. The CDR3 DNA reads as TGTGCCAGCAGCGACTCTAATTCACCCCTCCACTTT. The V call is TRBV2, the J call TRBJ1-6; the D is unclear. The CDR3 loop spans 12 amino acids. Trimming shortened V by 6 bases and J by 6 bases, and 6 bases separated the two germline ends. CDR1 SNHLY and CDR2 FYNNEI come from the germline V gene.

This clone was found once. This sequence joins TRBV27 and TRBJ2-7; TRBD2 matches at 9 bases. Germline lookup yields CDR1 MNHEY and CDR2 SMNVEV (reference sequence). The CDR3 is 15 residues long. Trimming cost V 3 bases and J 4 bases; bases outside gene matches: 7. The CDR3 nucleotides read TGTGCCAGCAGTTTTTCCCGGACTAGCGCTTACGAGCAGTACTTC. Translated, it gives CASSFSRTSAYEQYF.

V usage is TRBV4-3 and J usage is TRBJ1-6; maybe TRBD1 (5 bases). The CDR3 runs 16 residues. Germline assignment: CDR1 LGHNA and CDR2 YSLEER. Trimming removed 0 bases at V and 2 bases at J, with 8 bases between. The CDR3 sequence: CASSQEMTAYNSPLHF. The CDR3, as DNA: TGCGCCAGCAGCCAAGAGATGACAGCCTATAATTCACCCCTCCACTTT.

This clone was picked up one time. V gene TRBV7-2 combines with J gene TRBJ1-1; TRBD1 aligns across 7 bases. The ends lost 1 base at V and 4 bases at J; junction bases unmatched: 9. Looked up from germline, CDR1 is SGHTA and CDR2 is FQGNSA. CDR3 length: 16 amino acids. Written as DNA, the CDR3 is TGTGCCAGCAGCTTAGTTGAGGGGGCATCGGGCACTGAAGCTTTCTTT. Translating it yields CASSLVEGASGTEAFF. Filled out from reference TRBV7-2 and TRBJ1-1, the complete variable domain reads GAGVSQSPSNKVTEKGKDVELRCDPISGHTALYWYRQSLGQGLEFLIYFQGNSAPDKSGLPSDRFSAERTGGSVSTLTIQRTQQEDSAVYLCASSLVEGASGTEAFFGQGTRLTVV.

The V gene is TRBV6-5, the J gene TRBJ2-1; D gene uncertain. The V end lost 6 bases, the J end lost 9 bases, and 15 bases lay between the germline ends. Germline V gene lookup returns CDR1 MNHEY and CDR2 SVGAGI. The CDR3 totals 13 residues. The CDR3 nucleotides are TGTGCCAGCAGAAGACGAGGAATCGGTGAGCAGTTCTTC. Amino acid sequence: CASRRRGIGEQFF.

This chain connects TRBV29-1 to TRBJ2-1; no definite D call. Deletions cut 7 bases from V and 9 bases from J, with 16 bases between. The germline V gene has CDR1 SQVTM and CDR2 ANQGSEA. This CDR3 region has 12 residues. The CDR3 sequence is CSGVLPLFEQFF. CDR3 nucleotide sequence: TGCAGCGGCGTATTACCCCTGTTTGAGCAGTTCTTC.

The CDR3, as DNA: TGTGCCAGCAGCCAAGCGGGACTAGCGGGGGTTTGGTACTTC. Translated, it gives CASSQAGLAGVWYF. The chain couples TRBV14 to TRBJ2-7, with 14 bases aligning to TRBD2. V lost 1 base to trimming and J lost 12 bases; unmatched junction nucleotides: 5. The CDR3 is made up of 14 amino acids. Looked up from germline, CDR1 is SGHDN and CDR2 is FVKESK.

This chain joins TRBV12-3 or TRBV12-4 and TRBJ2-7, with a possible D match to TRBD2 (6 bases). Trimming removed 5 bases from V and 7 bases from J, with 15 bases in between. The CDR3 has 13 residues. The chain's CDR3 is CASSGTLSLEQYF. CDR3 coding DNA: TGTGCCAGCAGTGGGACTCTCTCCCTAGAGCAGTACTTC.

The rearrangement uses TRBV6-5 and TRBJ2-5; 7 bases map to TRBD2. The J segment lost 9 bases and the V segment lost 10 bases, leaving 11 bases of the junction unmatched. CDR1 and CDR2 from the germline V gene are MNHEY and SVGAGI. The CDR3 sequence is 12 residues long. The CDR3 here is CATKVAGGAQYF. CDR3 nucleotides: TGTGCCACCAAGGTAGCGGGCGGGGCCCAGTACTTC.

The chain carries TRBV28 and TRBJ1-1; 8 bases agree with TRBD1. Per germline, CDR1 MDHEN and CDR2 SYDVKM. With V trimmed by 6 bases and J by 7 bases, 7 bases remained unmatched. The CDR3 covers 13 residues. CDR3 in amino acids: CASRAQGAGEAFF. CDR3 coding DNA: TGTGCCAGCAGGGCCCAGGGGGCGGGTGAAGCTTTCTTT.

CDR3 protein: CASSVLAVHTGELFF. CDR3 bases: TGTGCCAGCAGCGTTTTAGCGGTCCACACCGGGGAGCTGTTTTTT. This chain joins TRBV9 and TRBJ2-2; possibly TRBD2 for D (6 bases). Germline V gene sequence: CDR1 SGDLS, CDR2 YYNGEE. V was pared by 2 bases and J by 3 bases, with 11 bases between. This CDR3 comprises 15 residues.

The chain carries TRBV13 and TRBJ2-7; perhaps TRBD2 as D (6 bases). This CDR3 is 13 amino acids long. V shed 0 bases and J shed 12 bases, with 15 bases lying between them. Germline lookup yields CDR1 PRHDT and CDR2 FYEKMQ (reference sequence). The DNA of the CDR3 is TGTGCCAGCAGCTTAGGGGGAGGCCGGGCCGCGTACTTC. It is translated as CASSLGGGRAAYF. Full variable domain (missing parts from reference TRBV13 and TRBJ2-7): AAGVIQSPRHLIKEKRETATLKCYPIPRHDTVYWYQQGPGQDPQFLISFYEKMQSDKGSIPDRFSAQQFSDYHSELNMSSLELGDSALYFCASSLGGGRAAYFGPGTRLTVT.

The genes are TRBV6-4 and TRBJ1-6; D is perhaps TRBD1 (6 bases). CDR1 is MRHNA and CDR2 is SNTAGT in the germline V gene. This CDR3 has 17 residues. The V and J ends lost 4 bases and 6 bases respectively, with 19 bases between them. The CDR3 nucleotides are TGTGCCAGCAGTGGTGCAGGGGTTTTGAAACCTAATTCACCCCTCCACTTT. Translation: CASSGAGVLKPNSPLHF.

This sequence joins TRBV5-5 and TRBJ1-1; maybe TRBD1 (5 bases). V was pared by 2 bases and J by 3 bases, with 8 bases between. The CDR3 sequence is 13 residues long. CDR1 is SGHKS, CDR2 YYEKEE, per germline (reference sequence). Written as DNA, the CDR3 is TGTGCCAGCAGCTTCTCGACAGACACTGAAGCTTTCTTT. It is translated as CASSFSTDTEAFF.

The J gene is TRBJ2-1, the V gene TRBV30, with 14 bases identical to TRBD2. Trimming removed 3 bases from V and 6 bases from J; junction bases left unmatched: 19. The CDR3 has 20 residues. Germline V gene data show CDR1 as GTSNPN and CDR2 as SVGIG (reference sequence). CDR3 sequence: CAWSPTGGGTSGSWVNEQFF. CDR3 bases: TGTGCCTGGAGCCCTACAGGGGGGGGGACTAGCGGGAGCTGGGTCAATGAGCAGTTCTTC. The complete variable domain, with remaining parts taken from reference TRBV30 and TRBJ2-1, reads SQTIHQWPATLVQPVGSPLSLECTVEGTSNPNLYWYRQAAGRGLQLLFYSVGIGQISSEVPQNLSASRPQDRQFILSSKKLLLSDSGFYLCAWSPTGGGTSGSWVNEQFFGPGTRLTVL.

J is TRBJ1-1 and V is TRBV6-6; D uncertain. The length of the CDR3 is 12 residues. Trimming stripped 6 bases from V and 8 bases from J, with 13 bases between. Germline CDR1 is MNHNY and CDR2 is SVGAGI (reference sequence). The CDR3 reads CASRLNTREAFF. CDR3 nucleotide sequence: TGTGCCAGCAGGTTAAATACAAGAGAAGCTTTCTTT.

The chain couples TRBV3-1 (or the pseudogene TRBV3-2) to TRBJ1-1; possibly TRBD1 for D (6 bases). Germline lookup yields CDR1 LGHDT and CDR2 YNNKEL (reference sequence). V was pared by 0 bases and J by 5 bases, with 10 bases between. The CDR3 covers 14 residues. CDR3 amino acids: CASSQDRGRTEAFF. In DNA, the CDR3 is TGTGCCAGCAGCCAAGACAGGGGCAGGACTGAAGCTTTCTTT.

The chain is built from TRBV18 and TRBJ2-7, with 10 bases matching TRBD2. This CDR3 has 16 amino acids. Trimming cost V 2 bases and J 2 bases; bases outside gene matches: 6. Germline V gene lookup returns CDR1 KGHSH and CDR2 LQKENI. CDR3 coding DNA: TGTGCCAGCTCACCAGAGCGGGAGGGCTCCCCCTACGAGCAGTACTTC. It is translated as CASSPEREGSPYEQYF. Supplemented by reference TRBV18 and TRBJ2-7, the full variable domain reads NAGVMQNPRHLVRRRGQEARLRCSPMKGHSHVYWYRQLPEEGLKFMVYLQKENIIDESGMPKERFSAEFPKEGPSILRIQQVVRGDSAAYFCASSPEREGSPYEQYFGPGTRLTVT.

The J gene is TRBJ1-2, the V gene TRBV6-2 or TRBV6-3; tentatively, D is TRBD1 (5 bases). Deletions cut 4 bases from V and 4 bases from J, with 10 bases between. Germline loops: CDR1 MNHEY, CDR2 SVGEGT. The CDR3 runs 13 residues. The CDR3 is CASSSTGVYGYTF. As DNA, the CDR3 is TGTGCCAGCAGTTCCACAGGCGTCTATGGCTACACCTTC.

The chain joins TRBV19 to TRBJ1-1; tentatively, D is TRBD1 (6 bases). V lost 1 base and J 5 bases, leaving 14 bases between the germline ends. CDR1 is LNHDA, CDR2 SQIVND, per germline (reference sequence). The CDR3 is 15 amino acids. CDR3 amino acids: CASSIGARGLTEAFF. The CDR3 nucleotides read TGTGCCAGTAGTATAGGGGCCAGGGGATTGACTGAAGCTTTCTTT.

This chain uses TRBV7-9 with TRBJ2-5, with D possibly TRBD1 on 5 matching bases. This CDR3 is 12 amino acids long. Looked up from germline, CDR1 is SEHNR and CDR2 is FQNEAQ (reference sequence). The germline V and J ends were trimmed by 6 bases and 2 bases, with 7 bases remaining between them. The CDR3 is CASRTDQETQYF. CDR3 bases: TGTGCCAGCAGGACAGATCAAGAGACCCAGTACTTC.